Listed below are T cell receptor beta chains from one sample, sequenced in a study of blood T cell repertoires in COVID-19. The table came from immunoSEQ multiplex PCR; TCRdb's copy has only in-frame clones and leaves some out. The repertoire holds about 24,000 clones, with 89% as singletons. The sample comprised peripheral blood. All receptors come from a human donor in a cohort sampled during active COVID-19. The CDR3 runs from the conserved cysteine through the conserved F or W. D genes are given only for firm matches. The listing skips clone size in some rows; elsewhere it reads once, few, many or a size class.

>NA|TRBV7-2|TRBJ2-7|NA
CASSPSGLTGDEQYF
TGTGCCAGCAGCCCTAGCGGTCTGACAGGGGACGAGCAGTACTTC
>NA|TRBV11-2|TRBJ2-2|NA
CASSLFGRGGGELFF
TGTGCCAGCAGCTTATTTGGTCGAGGCGGGGGGGAGCTGTTTTTT
>TRBD1|TRBV18|TRBJ1-5|NA
CASSRGQGGLYSNQPQHF
TGTGCCAGCTCCCGAGGACAGGGGGGACTCTATAGCAATCAGCCCCAGCATTTT
>TRBD1|TRBV16|TRBJ1-2|NA
CASSQSTGSQNGYTF
TGTGCCAGCAGCCAATCGACAGGGTCCCAAAATGGCTACACCTTC
>NA|TRBV19|TRBJ1-2|NA
CASSNLDRYYGYTF
TGTGCCAGTAGTAATCTGGACAGATATTATGGCTACACCTTC
>TRBD2|TRBV28|TRBJ2-3|once
CASSFSGSTDTQYF
TGTGCCAGCAGTTTTAGCGGGAGCACAGATACGCAGTATTTT
>NA|TRBV30|TRBJ1-5|NA
CAWGTGGYSWPVNQPQHF
TGTGCCTGGGGGACTGGGGGGTATTCGTGGCCAGTCAATCAGCCCCAGCATTTT
>NA|TRBV6-2/TRBV6-3|TRBJ2-7|NA
CASSYGASSYEQYF
TGTGCCAGCAGTTATGGGGCCTCCTCCTACGAGCAGTACTTC
>TRBD1|TRBV7-2|TRBJ2-1|NA
CASSPRTIPTGTEQFF
TGTGCCAGCAGCCCCCGCACCATACCGACAGGGACTGAGCAGTTCTTC
>NA|TRBV4-2|TRBJ2-5|once
CASSQDRVGGTLTQETQYF
TGTGCCAGCAGCCAAGATAGGGTTGGGGGGACCCTTACTCAAGAGACCCAGTACTTC
>TRBD1|TRBV6-2/TRBV6-3|TRBJ2-2|NA
CASSPGQGITGELFF
TGTGCCAGCAGTCCGGGACAGGGAATCACCGGGGAGCTGTTTTTT
>TRBD1|TRBV5-8|TRBJ2-6|NA
CASSSILTGASSGANVLTF
TGTGCCAGCAGCTCGATACTCACAGGGGCGAGCTCTGGGGCCAACGTCCTGACTTTC
>TRBD2|TRBV27|TRBJ2-2|NA
CASSLASGGPYLNTGELFF
TGTGCCAGCAGTTTGGCTAGCGGGGGGCCCTACCTAAACACCGGGGAGCTGTTTTTT
>NA|TRBV5-8|TRBJ1-5|NA
CASSRRVNQPQHF
TGTGCCAGCAGCCGGAGAGTCAATCAGCCCCAGCATTTT
>TRBD1|TRBV11-3|TRBJ2-1|NA
CASTPSGQGAHEQFF
TGTGCCAGCACCCCCTCAGGGCAGGGGGCGCATGAGCAGTTCTTC
>NA|TRBV6-4|TRBJ2-3|once
CASSREGGPGGDTQYF
TGTGCCAGCAGTAGGGAGGGGGGGCCCGGTGGAGATACGCAGTATTTT
>NA|TRBV5-4|TRBJ1-6|NA
CASSRTENNSPLHF
TGTGCCAGCAGCAGGACAGAGAATAATTCACCCCTCCACTTT
>TRBD1|TRBV19|TRBJ2-7|few
CASSGDRGLDEQYF
TGTGCCAGTAGTGGGGACAGGGGGCTCGACGAGCAGTACTTC
>NA|TRBV7-6|TRBJ2-3|few
CASSSRQDTQYF
TGTGCCAGCAGCTCTAGGCAAGATACGCAGTATTTT
>TRBD1|TRBV28|TRBJ2-1|NA
CASSTGGAFYNEQFF
TGTGCCAGCAGTACAGGGGGCGCGTTCTACAATGAGCAGTTCTTC
>NA|TRBV7-2|TRBJ2-3|NA
CASSLVLTDTQYF
TGTGCCAGCAGCTTAGTCTTGACAGATACGCAGTATTTT
>NA|TRBV21-1|TRBJ1-1|NA
CVSIKYGLAGNENTEAFF
TGTGTCAGCATCAAATATGGGTTGGCAGGGAACGAAAACACTGAAGCTTTCTTT
>NA|TRBV7-8|TRBJ2-7|once
CASSLDRVTKYEQYF
TGTGCCAGCAGCTTAGATCGGGTCACCAAATACGAGCAGTACTTC
>TRBD2|TRBV5-4|TRBJ2-3|NA
CASSLRGGGTDTQYF
TGTGCCAGCAGCTTGCGCGGGGGGGGCACAGATACGCAGTATTTT
>TRBD2|TRBV7-8|TRBJ2-3|NA
CASSSTSLTFRAGGTDTQYF
TGTGCCAGCAGCTCTACCAGCTTAACCTTTAGAGCGGGAGGCACAGATACGCAGTATTTT
>NA|TRBV4-1|TRBJ2-1|NA
CASRQGSQLYNEQFF
TGCGCCAGCAGACAGGGCTCCCAACTTTACAATGAGCAGTTCTTC
>NA|TRBV12-3/TRBV12-4|TRBJ1-2|NA
CASSTGTLKANTF
TGTGCCAGCAGTACCGGGACACTCAAGGCCAACACCTTC
>TRBD1|TRBV18|TRBJ1-3|NA
CASSPGTGLLTGNTIYF
TGTGCCAGCTCACCTGGGACAGGGCTACTCACTGGAAACACCATATATTTT
>TRBD1|TRBV30|TRBJ2-7|NA
CAWGTDRGVEQYF
TGTGCCTGGGGGACGGACAGGGGGGTCGAGCAGTACTTC
>TRBD2|TRBV5-1|TRBJ2-5|NA
CASSLGPAGNQETQYF
TGCGCCAGCAGCTTGGGTCCAGCGGGGAATCAAGAGACCCAGTACTTC
>NA|TRBV28|TRBJ2-1|once
CASRHDSEQFF
TGTGCCAGCAGGCATGACAGCGAGCAGTTCTTC
>NA|TRBV19|TRBJ2-1|NA
CASSITSSKSYNEQFF
TGTGCCAGTAGTATAACTAGCTCAAAATCCTACAATGAGCAGTTCTTC
>NA|TRBV4-3|TRBJ1-1|NA
CASSQQVRGGTEAFF
TGCGCCAGCAGCCAGCAGGTACGGGGGGGGACTGAAGCTTTCTTT
>NA|TRBV3-1/TRBV3-2|TRBJ2-7|few
CASSPQHRDGEQYF
TGTGCCAGCAGCCCTCAACACAGGGACGGCGAGCAGTACTTC
>TRBD1|TRBV6-5|TRBJ1-1|NA
CASSYLMGQGKAFF
TGTGCCAGCAGTTACCTGATGGGACAGGGGAAAGCTTTCTTT
>NA|TRBV7-3|TRBJ1-1|NA
CASSSQPQGPTEAFF
TGTGCCAGCAGCTCCCAGCCGCAGGGGCCCACTGAAGCTTTCTTT
>NA|TRBV27|TRBJ2-5|NA
CASSNTRVETQYF
TGTGCCAGCAGCAACACTAGAGTGGAGACCCAGTACTTC
>TRBD1|TRBV5-4|TRBJ2-2|NA
CASSPQTGWNGELFF
TGTGCCAGCAGCCCCCAGACAGGGTGGAACGGGGAGCTGTTTTTT
>NA|TRBV28|TRBJ2-3|NA
CASSLRTTSTDTQYF
TGTGCCAGCAGTCTTAGGACAACTAGCACAGATACGCAGTATTTT